This passage covers 20 T cell receptor beta chains from one sample sequenced in a study of CD8 T cells in Susac syndrome. RNA amounts of about 0.45 to 1 ug underwent reverse transcription with random hexamers. Each CDR3 protein gets one entry after TCRdb re-called the immunoSEQ multiplex PCR reads with MiXCR. The table has roughly 200,000 distinct CDR3 sequences, around 93% seen once; the top ten hold 0.09% to 0.12%. What was sequenced was CD4+ T cells from PBMCs. The receptors stem from a human donor in good health.

The chain employs TRBV4-1 and TRBJ2-3; 10 bases match TRBD2. This CDR3 is built from 17 residues. With 3 bases clipped from V and 3 bases from J, the junction kept 9 bases outside the gene matches. The germline gives CDR1 MGHRA, CDR2 YSYEKL. CDR3 coding DNA: TGCGCCAGCAGCCATTTCTGGGCTAGCGGGGGTACAGATACGCAGTATTTT. Residues: CASSHFWASGGTDTQYF.

This chain joins TRBV20-1 and TRBJ2-5; perhaps TRBD1 as D (6 bases). The CDR3 is made up of 12 amino acids. Germline CDR1 reads DFQATT; CDR2 reads SNEGSKA (reference sequence). CDR3 nucleotide sequence: TGCAGCCTAAACAAGGGGGAAGAGACCCAGTACTTC. Its protein product is CSLNKGEETQYF.

V and J are TRBV27 and TRBJ1-6; D is unclear. This CDR3 comprises 16 residues. V was shortened by 10 bases and J by 0 bases, with 16 bases between the two germline ends. Germline V gives CDR1 MNHEY, CDR2 SMNVEV (reference sequence). DNA for the CDR3: TGTGCCACCACCAACCGGGGTAACTCCTATAATTCACCCCTCCACTTT. This gives the protein CATTNRGNSYNSPLHF.

V and J are TRBV7-8 and TRBJ2-7; D gene uncertain. Germline values: CDR1 SGHVS, CDR2 FQNEAQ. The V and J ends lost 3 bases and 0 bases respectively, with 9 bases between them. The CDR3 spans 14 residues. The CDR3 here is CASSFDVSSYEQYF. Written as DNA, the CDR3 is TGTGCCAGCAGCTTCGACGTTAGCTCCTACGAGCAGTACTTC.

The V and J genes are TRBV7-9 and TRBJ1-1; D uncertain. Germline CDR1 is SEHNR and CDR2 is FQNEAQ (reference sequence). The V end lost 5 bases, the J end lost 1 base, and 14 bases lay between the germline ends. The CDR3 consists of 15 residues. The chain's CDR3 is CASSPVGQGNTEAFF. CDR3 bases: TGTGCCAGCAGCCCAGTTGGGCAAGGGAACACTGAAGCTTTCTTT.

The V gene is TRBV19, the J gene TRBJ2-1; D is perhaps TRBD1 or TRBD2 (5 bases each). V was cut by 6 bases and J by 13 bases, with 22 bases left in between. Germline assignment: CDR1 LNHDA and CDR2 SQIVND (reference sequence). There are 14 residues in the CDR3. Here the CDR3 reads CASRRFGTPMSQFF. Here the CDR3 DNA reads TGTGCCAGTAGACGATTCGGGACGCCCATGAGTCAGTTCTTC.

This clonotype is a singleton in its sample. The rearrangement links TRBV5-1 to TRBJ2-1; D gene uncertain. The CDR3 sequence is 11 residues long. V shed 2 bases and J shed 7 bases, with 4 bases lying between them. Germline V gene data show CDR1 as SGHRS and CDR2 as YFSETQ. The CDR3 spells CASSFTNEQFF. The CDR3 DNA follows: TGCGCCAGCAGCTTCACTAATGAGCAGTTCTTC.

The CDR3 reads CATGAVSYTGELFF. Here the CDR3 DNA reads TGTGCCACTGGTGCGGTCAGCTACACCGGGGAGCTGTTTTTT. The chain joins TRBV6-5 to TRBJ2-2; D remains ambiguous. In germline, CDR1 is MNHEY, CDR2 SVGAGI. With 10 bases removed from V and 3 bases from J, the gap between germline ends came to 15 bases. The length of the CDR3 is 14 residues.

The rearrangement uses TRBV7-2 and TRBJ2-4; 9 bases line up with TRBD2. The CDR3 loop spans 15 amino acids. Per the germline V gene, CDR1 is SGHTA and CDR2 is FQGNSA. V shed 1 base, J shed 5 bases, and the junction held 3 bases outside the gene matches. CDR3 sequence reads: CASSLVAGVQNIQYF. Written as DNA, the CDR3 is TGTGCCAGCAGCTTAGTAGCGGGGGTCCAAAACATTCAGTACTTC.

This clonotype was seen just once. The genes are TRBV4-1 and TRBJ2-1, with 9 bases identical to TRBD1. The CDR3 is 16 amino acids. Per the germline V gene, CDR1 is MGHRA and CDR2 is YSYEKL. Trimming cost V 3 bases and J 15 bases; bases outside gene matches: 18. CDR3 protein: CASSHLQDRGRELPFF. CDR3 nucleotides: TGCGCCAGCAGCCATCTCCAGGACAGGGGAAGAGAGTTACCGTTCTTC.

The CDR3 loop reads CSASTGPQVETQYF. In nucleotides, the CDR3 is TGCAGTGCTAGCACAGGGCCGCAAGTGGAGACCCAGTACTTC. The genes are TRBV20-1 and TRBJ2-5; D is perhaps TRBD1 (6 bases). V lost 3 bases to trimming and J lost 5 bases, with 16 bases between them. CDR1 DFQATT and CDR2 SNEGSKA come from the germline V gene (reference sequence). CDR3 length: 14 residues.

The rearrangement links TRBV3-1 to TRBJ1-1; a weak D match, TRBD1 (5 bases). There are 14 residues in the CDR3. Between the trimmed V and J ends, which lost 2 bases and 0 bases, there was a span of 7 bases. The germline gives CDR1 LGHDT, CDR2 YNNKEL (reference sequence). The CDR3, as DNA: TGTGCCAGCAGCCAACAGGGACTGAACACTGAAGCTTTCTTT. Amino acids: CASSQQGLNTEAFF.

This clonotype was observed a few times. The V call is TRBV7-2, the J call TRBJ2-3; TRBD2 matches at 9 bases. V lost 5 bases and J lost 2; bases outside the gene matches: 11. Per germline, CDR1 SGHTA and CDR2 FQGNSA. The CDR3 runs to 17 residues. CDR3 amino acids: CASSPPSGGLLTDTQYF. The DNA for the CDR3 is TGTGCCAGCAGCCCCCCCAGCGGGGGGCTTCTCACAGATACGCAGTATTTT.

The chain employs TRBV5-4 and TRBJ2-2; 9 bases line up with TRBD1. CDR1 is SGHNT and CDR2 is YYREEE in the germline V gene (reference sequence). The CDR3 spans 15 residues. The V and J ends lost 5 bases and 3 bases, in that order; junction bases with no gene match: 5. CDR3 in DNA: TGTGCCAGCAGGCCTCGGACAGGGGACACCGGGGAGCTGTTTTTT. It yields the protein CASRPRTGDTGELFF.

The chain joins TRBV7-9 to TRBJ1-2; D call uncertain. This CDR3 has 16 amino acids. CDR1 is SEHNR, CDR2 FQNEAQ, per germline (reference sequence). V lost 2 bases and J lost 0, with 13 bases in between. Here the CDR3 reads CASSLTSGFPNYGYTF. The DNA for the CDR3 is TGTGCCAGCAGCTTAACTTCGGGTTTCCCTAACTATGGCTACACCTTC.

The rearrangement links TRBV5-6 to TRBJ1-2; TRBD1 is a possible D gene (6 bases). Trimming cost V 4 bases and J 0 bases, with 19 bases left between them. The CDR3 length is 17 residues. Germline CDR1 is SGHDT and CDR2 is YYEEEE. In DNA form, the CDR3 reads TGTGCCAGCAGCCAGGGACAATACGGACAACCTAACTATGGCTACACCTTC. This encodes CASSQGQYGQPNYGYTF.

The V gene is TRBV7-3, the J gene TRBJ2-3, with TRBD2 identical over 8 bases. The V and J ends lost 10 bases and 3 bases, in that order; junction bases with no gene match: 6. Germline V gene sequence: CDR1 SGHTA, CDR2 FQGTGA. This CDR3 spans 13 amino acids. DNA for the CDR3: TGTGCCACCTCGGGCGGGGGGACAGATACGCAGTATTTT. Protein product: CATSGGGTDTQYF.

The chain has TRBV28 and TRBJ2-7, with D uncertain. The CDR3 covers 15 residues. Germline CDR1 and CDR2: MDHEN and SYDVKM. V dropped 6 bases and J dropped 2 bases, with 17 bases sitting between them. The CDR3 sequence is CASSSEGGRAYEQYF. The CDR3, as DNA: TGTGCCAGCAGCTCCGAAGGCGGCCGAGCCTACGAGCAGTACTTC. Combining the CDR3 with reference TRBV28 and TRBJ2-7 gives the whole variable domain DVKVTQSSRYLVKRTGEKVFLECVQDMDHENMFWYRQDPGLGLRLIYFSYDVKMKEKGDIPEGYSVSREKKERFSLILESASTNQTSMYLCASSSEGGRAYEQYFGPGTRLTVT.

The chain recombines TRBV7-9 with TRBJ1-2; no definite D call. This CDR3 spans 12 amino acids. Per germline, CDR1 SEHNR and CDR2 FQNEAQ (reference sequence). V lost 3 bases and J 7 bases, leaving 9 bases between the germline ends. CDR3 amino acids: CASSLDLGGYTF. CDR3 in DNA: TGTGCCAGCAGCTTGGACTTAGGTGGCTACACCTTC.

The chain employs TRBV14 and TRBJ1-1; D not resolved. V dropped 0 bases and J dropped 1 base, with 6 bases sitting between them. Germline CDR1 is SGHDN and CDR2 is FVKESK. This CDR3 has 14 amino acids. CDR3 loop: CASSQDGSNTEAFF. CDR3 sequence (DNA): TGTGCCAGCAGCCAAGACGGATCGAACACTGAAGCTTTCTTT.